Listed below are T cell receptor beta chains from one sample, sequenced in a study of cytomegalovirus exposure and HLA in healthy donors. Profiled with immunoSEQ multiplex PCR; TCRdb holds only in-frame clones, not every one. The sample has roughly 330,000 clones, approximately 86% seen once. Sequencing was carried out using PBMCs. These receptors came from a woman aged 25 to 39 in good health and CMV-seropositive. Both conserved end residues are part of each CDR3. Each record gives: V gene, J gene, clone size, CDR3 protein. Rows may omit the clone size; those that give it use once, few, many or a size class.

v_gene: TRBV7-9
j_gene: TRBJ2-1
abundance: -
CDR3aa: CASSSPGTGRNNEQFF

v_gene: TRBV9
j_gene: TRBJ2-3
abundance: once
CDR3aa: CASDPPTDTQYF

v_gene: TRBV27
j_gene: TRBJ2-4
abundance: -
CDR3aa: CASSLSGQDSHKNIQYF

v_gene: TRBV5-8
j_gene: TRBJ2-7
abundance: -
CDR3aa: CASRPAVSYEQYF

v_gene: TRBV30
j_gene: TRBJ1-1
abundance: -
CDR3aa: CAWRFGQLPEAFF

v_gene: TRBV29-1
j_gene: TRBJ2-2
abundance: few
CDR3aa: CSAGQDTGELFF

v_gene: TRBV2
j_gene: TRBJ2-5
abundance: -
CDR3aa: CASSRGLEETQYF

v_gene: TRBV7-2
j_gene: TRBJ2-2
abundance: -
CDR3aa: CASSHARLASDGELFF

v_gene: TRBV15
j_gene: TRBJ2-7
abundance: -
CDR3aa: CATSRGGTGEAEQYF

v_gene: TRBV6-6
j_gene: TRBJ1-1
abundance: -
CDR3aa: CASSYGVSFEAFF

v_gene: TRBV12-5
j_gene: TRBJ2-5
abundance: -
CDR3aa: CASGLGAVGQPGKTQYF

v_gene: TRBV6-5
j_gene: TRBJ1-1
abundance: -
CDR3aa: CASSSQTKISTEAFF

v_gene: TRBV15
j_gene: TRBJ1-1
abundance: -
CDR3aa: CATSRDGLNTEAFF

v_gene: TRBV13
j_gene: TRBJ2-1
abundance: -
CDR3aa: CASSDSGEGPLQFEQFF

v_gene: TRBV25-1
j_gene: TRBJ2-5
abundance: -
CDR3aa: CASSEVYGLQETQYF

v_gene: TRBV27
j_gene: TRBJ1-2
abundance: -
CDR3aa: CASSLSRANYGYTF

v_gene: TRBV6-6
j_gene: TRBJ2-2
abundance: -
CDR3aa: CASSSRDLTGELFF

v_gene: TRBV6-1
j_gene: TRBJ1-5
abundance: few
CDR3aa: CASSADRGLFNQPQHF

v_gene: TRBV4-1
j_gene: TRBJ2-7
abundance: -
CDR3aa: CASSQERGTSREQYF

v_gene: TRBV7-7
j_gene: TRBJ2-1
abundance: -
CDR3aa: CASSLAGVYNEQFF

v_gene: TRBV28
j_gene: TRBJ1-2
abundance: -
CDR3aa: CASSFWESSYGYTF

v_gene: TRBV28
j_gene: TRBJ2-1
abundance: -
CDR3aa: CASRPGLRNDEQFF

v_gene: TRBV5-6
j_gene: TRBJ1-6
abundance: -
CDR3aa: CASSLGSSYNSPLHF

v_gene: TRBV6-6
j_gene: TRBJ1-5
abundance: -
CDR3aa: CASSYGGFNQPQHF

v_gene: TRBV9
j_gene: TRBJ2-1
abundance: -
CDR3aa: CASSVVGNNEQFF

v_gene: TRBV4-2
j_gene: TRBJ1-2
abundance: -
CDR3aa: CASSQPGTLYGYTF

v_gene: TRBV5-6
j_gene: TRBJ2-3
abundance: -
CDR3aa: CASSLEEGGPGTDTQYF

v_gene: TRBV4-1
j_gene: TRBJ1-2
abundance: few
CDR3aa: CASSQGGVVVYGYTF

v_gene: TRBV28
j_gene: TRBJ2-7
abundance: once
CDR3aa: CASSLLAAGGVAYEQYF

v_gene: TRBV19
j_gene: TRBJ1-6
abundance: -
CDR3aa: CASSKDNTSPLHF

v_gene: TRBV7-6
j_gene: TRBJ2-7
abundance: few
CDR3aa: CASSPGPEDMGEQYF

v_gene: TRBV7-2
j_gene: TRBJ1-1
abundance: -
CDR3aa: CASSLQMNTEAFF

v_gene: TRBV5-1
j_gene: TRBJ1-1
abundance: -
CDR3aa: CASSSGQGGTEAFF

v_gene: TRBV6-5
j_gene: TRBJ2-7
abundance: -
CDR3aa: CASSRQAFSYEQYF

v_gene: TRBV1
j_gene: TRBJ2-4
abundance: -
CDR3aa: CTSSQRLAGKNIQYF

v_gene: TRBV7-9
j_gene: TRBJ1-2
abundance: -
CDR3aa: CASSLQGSYGYTF

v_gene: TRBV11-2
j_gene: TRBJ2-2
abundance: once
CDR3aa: CASSLDPRTGLFGELFF

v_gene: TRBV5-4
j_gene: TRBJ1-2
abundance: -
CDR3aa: CASSGTGSNYGYTF

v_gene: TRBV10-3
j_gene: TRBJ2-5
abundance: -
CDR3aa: CAISDGLAGGETQYF

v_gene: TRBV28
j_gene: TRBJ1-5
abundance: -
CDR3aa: CASRLLDRASNQPQHF

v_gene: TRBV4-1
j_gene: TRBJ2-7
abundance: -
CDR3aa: CASSQFVGGSYEQYF

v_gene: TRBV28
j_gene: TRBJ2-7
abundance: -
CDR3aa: CASSLDQVGAYEQYF

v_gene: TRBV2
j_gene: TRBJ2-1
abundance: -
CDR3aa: CASRLTSSDYNEQFF